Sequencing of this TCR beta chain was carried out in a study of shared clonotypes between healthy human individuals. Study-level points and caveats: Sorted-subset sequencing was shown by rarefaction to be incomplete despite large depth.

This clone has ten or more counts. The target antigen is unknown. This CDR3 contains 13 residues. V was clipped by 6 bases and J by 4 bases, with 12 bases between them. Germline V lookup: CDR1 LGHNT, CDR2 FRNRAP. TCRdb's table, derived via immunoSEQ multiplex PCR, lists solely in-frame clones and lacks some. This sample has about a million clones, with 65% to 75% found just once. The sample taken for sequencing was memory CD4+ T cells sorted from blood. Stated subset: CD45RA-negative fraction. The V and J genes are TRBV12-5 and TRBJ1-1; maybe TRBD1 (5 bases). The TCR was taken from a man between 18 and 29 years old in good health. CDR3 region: CASGRGAATEAFF. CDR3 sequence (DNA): TGTGCTAGTGGAAGAGGGGCGGCCACTGAAGCTTTCTTT.